Below, 20 T cell receptor beta chains from the same sample are listed, as sequenced in a study of CD4 T cells in relation to SARS-CoV-2 and coronaviruses. Here immunoSEQ multiplex PCR was the method, and the copy in TCRdb shows in-frame clones only, minus some. The sample has tens of thousands of clones, roughly 84% seen once; the top ten hold around 1.2%. Their antigen targets remain unknown. Sequencing was done on a sample of naive CD4+ T cells from PBMCs, cultured in vitro. The subset is: naive CD4+ T cells isolated by negative enrichment. Every receptor here comes from an adult with COVID-19.

The genes are TRBV11-2 and TRBJ2-5; 9 bases are shared with TRBD2. J lost 3 bases, V lost 0 bases, and 11 bases had no gene match. The germline V gene encodes CDR1 SGHAT and CDR2 FQNNGV. This CDR3 contains 18 residues. The CDR3 DNA sequence: TGTGCCAGCAGCTTAGAGCCTCACTTTAGCGGGAGTGAAGAGACCCAGTACTTC. This translates into CASSLEPHFSGSEETQYF. Full variable domain (rest looked up from reference TRBV11-2 and TRBJ2-5): EAGVAQSPRYKIIEKRQSVAFWCNPISGHATLYWYQQILGQGPKLLIQFQNNGVVDDSQLPKDRFSAERLKGVDSTLKIQPAKLEDSAVYLCASSLEPHFSGSEETQYFGPGTRLLVL.

The chain has TRBV24-1 and TRBJ2-3, with D hard to call. Germline loops: CDR1 KGHDR, CDR2 SFDVKD. The CDR3 covers 15 residues. Trimming pared 3 bases from V and 2 bases from J, leaving 11 bases between. The CDR3 DNA sequence: TGTGCCACCAGTGATCCGTCCTTTTACACAGATACGCAGTATTTT. Its protein product is CATSDPSFYTDTQYF.

The chain carries TRBV9 and TRBJ2-1; no reliable D call. The germline gives CDR1 SGDLS, CDR2 YYNGEE. V lost 0 bases, J lost 8 bases, and 15 bases lay in between. The CDR3 length is 15 residues. CDR3 nucleotides: TGTGCCAGCAGCGTAGATCCCCTCCCCAGCGATGAGCAGTTCTTC. Protein product: CASSVDPLPSDEQFF.

The chain employs TRBV7-9 and TRBJ2-5; perhaps TRBD2 as D (6 bases). The germline V and J ends were trimmed by 3 bases and 2 bases, with 22 bases remaining between them. The CDR3 spans 18 residues. Germline V gene data show CDR1 as SEHNR and CDR2 as FQNEAQ (reference sequence). The CDR3 DNA sequence: TGTGCCAGCAGCTTCCTCCGGATTGCGCACCGGGGGCAAGAGACCCAGTACTTC. This codes for CASSFLRIAHRGQETQYF.

V and J are TRBV27 and TRBJ2-1; 7 nucleotides agree with TRBD2. Per germline, CDR1 MNHEY and CDR2 SMNVEV (reference sequence). The CDR3 length is 14 residues. V shed 2 bases and J 8 bases; nucleotides not matched to a gene: 6. CDR3 in DNA: TGTGCCAGCAGTTTAAACCGACTAGCATATGAGCAGTTCTTC. Translated: CASSLNRLAYEQFF.

This chain links TRBV2 with TRBJ2-5; TRBD2 might be the D (5 bases). CDR3 size: 13 residues. Germline V gene data show CDR1 as SNHLY and CDR2 as FYNNEI. V gave up 7 bases and J gave up 5 bases, with 14 bases separating them. CDR3 in amino acids: CASTRTRRETQYF. CDR3 nucleotide sequence: TGTGCCAGCACCCGAACTAGGAGGGAGACCCAGTACTTC.

The chain combines TRBV16 with TRBJ2-5, with 7 positions matching TRBD1. The germline V gene encodes CDR1 KGHSY and CDR2 FQNENV. After removal of 4 bases from V and 3 bases from J, the junction contained 2 bases not matched to a gene. CDR3 length: 13 residues. For the CDR3, the DNA is TGTGCCAGCAGCCGCGGACAGGAAGAGACCCAGTACTTC. The encoded protein is CASSRGQEETQYF. Variable domain in full (rest from reference TRBV16 and TRBJ2-5): GEEVAQTPKHLVRGEGQKAKLYCAPIKGHSYVFWYQQVLKNEFKFLISFQNENVFDETGMPKERFSAKCLPNSPCSLEIQATKLEDSAVYFCASSRGQEETQYFGPGTRLLVL.

The V and J genes are TRBV18 and TRBJ2-7; TRBD2 matches at 16 bases. Germline trimming cut 8 bases from V and 4 bases from J; bases unmatched to any gene: 23. CDR3 size: 21 residues. Germline V CDR1 and CDR2: KGHSH, LQKENI. Here the CDR3 reads CASTTRSGLAGGPSFGYEQYF. CDR3 bases: TGTGCCAGCACGACTCGTTCGGGACTAGCGGGAGGGCCTAGTTTCGGGTACGAGCAGTACTTC.

This chain uses TRBV4-1 with TRBJ1-1; D uncertain. The germline gives CDR1 MGHRA, CDR2 YSYEKL. The V end was cut by 6 bases, the J end by 4 bases, with 12 bases between. This CDR3 is 13 amino acids long. CDR3 region: CASRPIGRTEAFF. CDR3 nucleotide sequence: TGCGCCAGCAGGCCCATCGGGCGCACTGAAGCTTTCTTT.

The rearrangement links TRBV27 to TRBJ1-5; 8 bases line up with TRBD1. This CDR3 is 14 amino acids long. J gave up 6 bases and V 2 bases, and 3 bases lay outside the gene matches. The germline gives CDR1 MNHEY, CDR2 SMNVEV (reference sequence). CDR3 sequence (DNA): TGTGCCAGCAGTTTACAGGGGGCGAGTCAGCCCCAGCATTTT. Translating it yields CASSLQGASQPQHF.

This clone was picked up a small number of times. The chain combines TRBV19 with TRBJ2-3, with D unresolved. CDR3 size: 14 residues. Germline lookup yields CDR1 LNHDA and CDR2 SQIVND (reference sequence). Trimming shortened V by 5 bases and J by 0 bases, and 9 bases separated the two germline ends. In DNA form, the CDR3 reads TGTGCCAGTAGTGCGCGGTCTAGCACAGATACGCAGTATTTT. As protein: CASSARSSTDTQYF. The full variable domain, with the rest looked up from reference TRBV19 and TRBJ2-3, is DGGITQSPKYLFRKEGQNVTLSCEQNLNHDAMYWYRQDPGQGLRLIYYSQIVNDFQKGDIAEGYSVSREKKESFPLTVTSAQKNPTAFYLCASSARSSTDTQYFGPGTRLTVL.

The J gene is TRBJ2-1, the V gene TRBV27, with 8 bases that match TRBD2. V lost 2 bases and J lost 2; bases outside the gene matches: 8. Looked up from germline, CDR1 is MNHEY and CDR2 is SMNVEV (reference sequence). This CDR3 has 17 residues. DNA for the CDR3: TGTGCCAGCAGTTTAGCTAGCGGGCAACCTCCCTACAATGAGCAGTTCTTC. As protein: CASSLASGQPPYNEQFF.

The chain joins TRBV4-1 to TRBJ1-6; tentative D call: TRBD1 (5 bases). The CDR3 runs to 15 residues. V lost 0 bases and J 9 bases, leaving 12 bases between the germline ends. Germline lookup yields CDR1 MGHRA and CDR2 YSYEKL. CDR3 loop: CASSQETGRSSPLHF. The CDR3 nucleotides read TGCGCCAGCAGCCAAGAAACAGGTCGGAGTTCACCCCTCCACTTT.

The rearrangement joins TRBV23-1 to TRBJ2-3; no reliable D call. TRBV23-1 is an open reading frame, and its role is uncertain. The V end lost 6 bases, the J end lost 6 bases, and 10 bases lay between the germline ends. The CDR3 totals 12 residues. The CDR3 protein is CASSLGGDTQYF. CDR3 nucleotide sequence: TGCGCCAGCAGCCTGGGCGGCGATACGCAGTATTTT.

This clone appeared once. This CDR3 reads CASSQAADTEAFF. In DNA, the CDR3 is TGTGCCAGCTCACAGGCCGCCGACACTGAAGCTTTCTTT. The rearrangement joins TRBV18 to TRBJ1-1, with D uncertain. The germline CDR1 and CDR2 sequences are KGHSH and LQKENI. V gave up 4 bases and J gave up 3 bases, with 9 bases separating them. The CDR3 is made up of 13 amino acids. The whole variable domain, filled in from reference TRBV18 and TRBJ1-1, reads NAGVMQNPRHLVRRRGQEARLRCSPMKGHSHVYWYRQLPEEGLKFMVYLQKENIIDESGMPKERFSAEFPKEGPSILRIQQVVRGDSAAYFCASSQAADTEAFFGQGTRLTVV.

The rearrangement joins TRBV6-6 to TRBJ2-7, with 11 nucleotides matching TRBD1. This CDR3 has 15 amino acids. CDR1 MNHNY and CDR2 SVGAGI come from the germline V gene (reference sequence). The V gene end was trimmed by 6 bases and the J gene end by 2 bases; junction bases not matched to a gene: 6. Here the CDR3 reads CASSSPGQGAYEQYF. In DNA form, the CDR3 reads TGTGCCAGCAGCTCACCGGGACAGGGGGCCTACGAGCAGTACTTC.

The rearrangement links TRBV5-1 to TRBJ2-3, with D uncertain. Trimming pared 7 bases from V and 0 bases from J, leaving 12 bases between. CDR3 length: 14 residues. Germline V CDR1 and CDR2: SGHRS, YFSETQ. CDR3 residues: CASLRGPSTDTQYF. DNA for the CDR3: TGCGCCAGCTTGCGCGGACCGAGCACAGATACGCAGTATTTT. Using reference TRBV5-1 and TRBJ2-3 for the parts outside the CDR3, the full variable domain is KAGVTQTPRYLIKTRGQQVTLSCSPISGHRSVSWYQQTPGQGLQFLFEYFSETQRNKGNFPGRFSGRQFSNSRSEMNVSTLELGDSALYLCASLRGPSTDTQYFGPGTRLTVL.

V is TRBV4-2 and J is TRBJ1-4; possible D gene TRBD1, 5 bases. V was cut by 4 bases and J by 6 bases, with 12 bases left in between. The CDR3 sequence is 14 residues long. In germline, CDR1 is LGHNA, CDR2 YNFKEQ. The CDR3 DNA reads as TGTGCCAGCAGCCTACGACAGATGGATGAAAAACTGTTTTTT. Translating gives CASSLRQMDEKLFF.

This clone was counted a single time. The chain is built from TRBV7-9 and TRBJ1-4; 7 bases line up with TRBD1. Germline V gene lookup returns CDR1 SEHNR and CDR2 FQNEAQ (reference sequence). The CDR3 loop spans 14 amino acids. V dropped 4 bases and J dropped 8; count of bases not matched to a gene: 7. The CDR3, as DNA: TGTGCCAGCAGCTCCGACAGGGATGGGGAAAAACTGTTTTTT. Its translation is CASSSDRDGEKLFF.

The chain carries TRBV2 and TRBJ1-2, with D possibly being TRBD1 (5 bases). CDR1 SNHLY and CDR2 FYNNEI come from the germline V gene. The CDR3 is 14 amino acids. V dropped 6 bases and J dropped 6 bases, with 17 bases sitting between them. The CDR3 here is CASRSYRDGDGYTF. As DNA, the CDR3 is TGTGCCAGCAGGTCTTACCGGGACGGCGATGGCTACACCTTC.